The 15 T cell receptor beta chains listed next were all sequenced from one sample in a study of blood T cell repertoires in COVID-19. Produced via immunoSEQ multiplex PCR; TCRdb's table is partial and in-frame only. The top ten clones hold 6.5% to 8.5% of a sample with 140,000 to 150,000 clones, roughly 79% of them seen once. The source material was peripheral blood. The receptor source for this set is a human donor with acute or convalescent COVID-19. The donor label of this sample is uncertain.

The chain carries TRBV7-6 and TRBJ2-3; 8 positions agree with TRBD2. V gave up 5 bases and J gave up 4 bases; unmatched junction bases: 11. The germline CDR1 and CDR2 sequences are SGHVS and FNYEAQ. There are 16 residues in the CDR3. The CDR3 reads CASSASGRGEADTQYF. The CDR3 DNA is TGTGCCAGCAGCGCCTCCGGGAGGGGGGAAGCAGATACGCAGTATTTT.

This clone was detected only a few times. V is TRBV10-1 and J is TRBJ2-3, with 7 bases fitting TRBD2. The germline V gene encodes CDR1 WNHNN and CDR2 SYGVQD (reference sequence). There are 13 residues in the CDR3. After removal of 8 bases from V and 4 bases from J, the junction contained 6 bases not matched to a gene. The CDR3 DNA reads TGCGCCAGCTGGCGGGGGTCCCCAGATACGCAGTATTTT. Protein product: CASWRGSPDTQYF.

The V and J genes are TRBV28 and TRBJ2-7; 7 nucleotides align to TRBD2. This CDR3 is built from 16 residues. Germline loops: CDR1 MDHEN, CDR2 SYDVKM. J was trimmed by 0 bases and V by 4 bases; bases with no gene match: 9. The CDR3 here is CASSSPGLTFSYEQYF. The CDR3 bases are TGTGCCAGCAGTTCCCCGGGACTAACCTTCTCCTACGAGCAGTACTTC.

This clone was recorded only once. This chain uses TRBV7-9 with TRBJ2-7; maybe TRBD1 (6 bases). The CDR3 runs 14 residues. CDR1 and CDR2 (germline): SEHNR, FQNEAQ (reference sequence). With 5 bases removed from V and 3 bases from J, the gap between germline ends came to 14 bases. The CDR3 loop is CASSPRQAGYEQYF. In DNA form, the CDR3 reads TGTGCCAGCAGCCCCCGACAGGCTGGCTACGAGCAGTACTTC.

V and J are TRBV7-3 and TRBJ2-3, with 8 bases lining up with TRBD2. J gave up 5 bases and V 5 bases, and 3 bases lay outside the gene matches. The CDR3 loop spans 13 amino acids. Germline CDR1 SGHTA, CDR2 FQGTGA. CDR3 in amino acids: CASSGAGGDTQYF. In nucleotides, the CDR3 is TGTGCCAGCAGCGGGGCGGGAGGAGATACGCAGTATTTT.

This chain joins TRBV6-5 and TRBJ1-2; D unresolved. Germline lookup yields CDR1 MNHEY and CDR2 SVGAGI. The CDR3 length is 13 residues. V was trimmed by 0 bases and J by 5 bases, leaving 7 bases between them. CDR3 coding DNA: TGTGCCAGCAGTTACTCCCGGGGATATGGCTACACCTTC. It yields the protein CASSYSRGYGYTF.

CDR3 DNA: TGTGCCAGCAAGGCGCGCGGGTCTGGGGCCAACGTCCTGACTTTC. As protein: CASKARGSGANVLTF. This chain connects TRBV6-5 to TRBJ2-6, with D possibly matching TRBD2 (5 bases). The CDR3 sequence is 15 residues long. Germline CDR1 MNHEY, CDR2 SVGAGI. Trimming cost V 7 bases and J 1 base, with 11 bases left between them.

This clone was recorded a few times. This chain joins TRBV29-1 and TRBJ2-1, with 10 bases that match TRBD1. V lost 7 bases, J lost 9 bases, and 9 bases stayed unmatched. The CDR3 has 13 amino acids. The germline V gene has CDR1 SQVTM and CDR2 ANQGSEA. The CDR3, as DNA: TGCAGCGGGGTTCGACAGGGGGCTGGTGAGCAGTTCTTC. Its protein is CSGVRQGAGEQFF.

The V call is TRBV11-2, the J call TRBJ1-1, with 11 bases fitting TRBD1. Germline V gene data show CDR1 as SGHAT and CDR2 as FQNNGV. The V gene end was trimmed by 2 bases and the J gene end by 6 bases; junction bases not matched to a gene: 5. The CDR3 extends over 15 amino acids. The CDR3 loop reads CASSLLGQGAPEAFF. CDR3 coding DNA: TGTGCCAGCAGCTTACTCGGACAGGGGGCGCCTGAAGCTTTCTTT.

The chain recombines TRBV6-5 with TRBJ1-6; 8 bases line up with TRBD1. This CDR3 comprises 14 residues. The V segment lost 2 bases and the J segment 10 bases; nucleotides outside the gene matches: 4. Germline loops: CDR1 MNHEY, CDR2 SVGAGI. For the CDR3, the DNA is TGTGCCAGCAGTTACGACAGGGGTCAGTCACCCCTCCACTTT. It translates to CASSYDRGQSPLHF.

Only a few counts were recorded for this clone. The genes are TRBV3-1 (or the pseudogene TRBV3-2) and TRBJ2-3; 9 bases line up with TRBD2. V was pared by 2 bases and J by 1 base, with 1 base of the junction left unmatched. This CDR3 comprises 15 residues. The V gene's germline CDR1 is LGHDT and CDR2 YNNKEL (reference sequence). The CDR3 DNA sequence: TGTGCCAGCAGCCAACAGCGGGGGGGCACAGATACGCAGTATTTT. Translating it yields CASSQQRGGTDTQYF.

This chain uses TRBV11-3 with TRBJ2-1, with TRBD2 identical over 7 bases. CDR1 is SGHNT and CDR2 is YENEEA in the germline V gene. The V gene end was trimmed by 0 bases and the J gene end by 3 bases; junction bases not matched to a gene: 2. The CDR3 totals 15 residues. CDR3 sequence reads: CASSLERGIYNEQFF. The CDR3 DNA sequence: TGTGCCAGCAGCTTAGAGCGGGGGATCTACAATGAGCAGTTCTTC. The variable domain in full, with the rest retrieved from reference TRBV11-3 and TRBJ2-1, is EAGVVQSPRYKIIEKKQPVAFWCNPISGHNTLYWYLQNLGQGPELLIRYENEEAVDDSQLPKDRFSAERLKGVDSTLKIQPAELGDSAVYLCASSLERGIYNEQFFGPGTRLTVL.

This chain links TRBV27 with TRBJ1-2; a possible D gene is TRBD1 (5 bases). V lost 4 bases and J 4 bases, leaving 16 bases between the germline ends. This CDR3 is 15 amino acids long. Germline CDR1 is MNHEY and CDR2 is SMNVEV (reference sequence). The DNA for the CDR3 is TGTGCCAGCAGTTCCCGCCCATTAGGGGCCTATGGCTACACCTTC. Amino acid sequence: CASSSRPLGAYGYTF.

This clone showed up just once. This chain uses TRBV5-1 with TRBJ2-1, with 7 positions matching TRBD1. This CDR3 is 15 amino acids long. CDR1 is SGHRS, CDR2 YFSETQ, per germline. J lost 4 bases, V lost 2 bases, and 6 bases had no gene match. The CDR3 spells CASSLTGAGYNEQFF. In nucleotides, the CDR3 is TGCGCCAGCAGCTTAACAGGGGCCGGGTACAATGAGCAGTTCTTC. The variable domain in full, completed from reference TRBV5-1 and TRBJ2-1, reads KAGVTQTPRYLIKTRGQQVTLSCSPISGHRSVSWYQQTPGQGLQFLFEYFSETQRNKGNFPGRFSGRQFSNSRSEMNVSTLELGDSALYLCASSLTGAGYNEQFFGPGTRLTVL.

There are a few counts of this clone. The CDR3 DNA follows: TGCGCCAGCAGCCAGGGGGGAGGCAACTATGGCTACACCTTC. Protein product: CASSQGGGNYGYTF. The chain employs TRBV5-1 and TRBJ1-2, with 7 positions matching TRBD1. Germline V gene data show CDR1 as SGHRS and CDR2 as YFSETQ. V gave up 4 bases and J gave up 2 bases; unmatched junction bases: 5. The CDR3 loop spans 14 amino acids. Supplemented by reference TRBV5-1 and TRBJ1-2, the full variable domain reads KAGVTQTPRYLIKTRGQQVTLSCSPISGHRSVSWYQQTPGQGLQFLFEYFSETQRNKGNFPGRFSGRQFSNSRSEMNVSTLELGDSALYLCASSQGGGNYGYTFGSGTRLTVV.